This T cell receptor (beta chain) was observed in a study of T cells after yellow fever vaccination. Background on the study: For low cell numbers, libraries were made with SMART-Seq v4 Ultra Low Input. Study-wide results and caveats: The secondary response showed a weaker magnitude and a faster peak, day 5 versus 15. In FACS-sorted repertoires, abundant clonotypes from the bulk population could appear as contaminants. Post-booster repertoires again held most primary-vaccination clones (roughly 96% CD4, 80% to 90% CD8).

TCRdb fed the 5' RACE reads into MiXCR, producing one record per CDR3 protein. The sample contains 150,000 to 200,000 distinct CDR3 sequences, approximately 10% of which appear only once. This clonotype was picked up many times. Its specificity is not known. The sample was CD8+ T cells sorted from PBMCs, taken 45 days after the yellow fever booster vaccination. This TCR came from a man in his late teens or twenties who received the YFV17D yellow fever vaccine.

CDR3 in DNA: TGCAGTGCTAGAGACCCAGGGGCGGGGGCCCACACCGGGGAGCTGTTTTTT. Amino acids: CSARDPGAGAHTGELFF. The rearrangement uses TRBV20-1 and TRBJ2-2; perhaps TRBD2 as D (7 bases). V lost 0 bases to trimming and J lost 3 bases, with 17 bases between them. The CDR3 has 17 amino acids. CDR1 DFQATT and CDR2 SNEGSKA come from the germline V gene (reference sequence).